Each of the 26 T cell receptor beta chains below was sequenced from the same sample in a study of T-cell reconstitution after alpha-beta-depleted transplantation in children. A library of TCRbeta sequences, prepared with unique molecular identifiers, was generated. TCRdb analysed the PCR reads with MiXCR anew, one entry per CDR3 protein. This repertoire shows about 600,000 distinct CDR3 sequences, 13% found once; its top ten account for 2.2%. The input for sequencing was PBMCs, mostly from graft donor cells, taken 360 days after TCRalphabeta/CD19-depleted stem cell transplant. All receptors derive from a male patient between 5 and 17 years old who had a stem cell transplant for acute myeloid leukemia, so the T cells may come from the graft donor.

The sample holds many counts of this clonotype. The CDR3 nucleotides are TGCGCCAGCAGCCCGGGACAGAGTCTTTACGAGCAGTACTTC. Translating it yields CASSPGQSLYEQYF. The chain has TRBV5-1 and TRBJ2-7; TRBD1 aligns across 7 bases. The germline gives CDR1 SGHRS, CDR2 YFSETQ. V gave up 4 bases and J gave up 4 bases; unmatched junction bases: 8. This CDR3 region has 14 residues.

The chain is built from TRBV20-1 and TRBJ2-5, with 8 bases identical to TRBD2. This CDR3 region has 18 residues. With V trimmed by 0 bases and J by 4 bases, 16 bases remained unmatched. Germline values: CDR1 DFQATT, CDR2 SNEGSKA (reference sequence). CDR3 DNA: TGCAGTGCTAGAGATCGGGCCCGGGGCGGACTAGCAATAGAGACCCAGTACTTC. Its translation is CSARDRARGGLAIETQYF.

V is TRBV7-8 and J is TRBJ1-2, with 10 bases aligning to TRBD1. Germline V gives CDR1 SGHVS, CDR2 FQNEAQ. The V gene end was trimmed by 5 bases and the J gene end by 6 bases; junction bases not matched to a gene: 18. There are 18 residues in the CDR3. The CDR3 region has the DNA TGTGCCAGCAGCAACCCGGGACAGGGGATTCGGGTTTTGGATGGCTACACCTTC. Its translation: CASSNPGQGIRVLDGYTF.

There are many counts of this clonotype. The J gene is TRBJ2-1, the V gene TRBV20-1, with D unclear. Germline CDR1 reads DFQATT; CDR2 reads SNEGSKA (reference sequence). The V end lost 3 bases, the J end lost 4 bases, and 10 bases lay between the germline ends. CDR3 length equals 13 residues. Written as DNA, the CDR3 is TGCAGTGCTAGCGGCAGGATTTACAATGAGCAGTTCTTC. Translated: CSASGRIYNEQFF.

This clonotype came up a few times. The J gene is TRBJ2-2, the V gene TRBV4-3; D is unclear. V dropped 5 bases and J dropped 5 bases, with 6 bases sitting between them. The CDR3 is 12 amino acids. Germline loops: CDR1 LGHNA, CDR2 YSLEER. The CDR3 reads CASSSVTGELFF. DNA for the CDR3: TGCGCCAGCAGCAGCGTGACCGGGGAGCTGTTTTTT.

On this clonotype itself: A read error may account for a junction end that differs from germline. This chain links TRBV28 with TRBJ2-7, with 8 bases lining up with TRBD2. Germline assignment: CDR1 MDHEN and CDR2 SYDVKM. The CDR3 runs 15 residues. In DNA, the CDR3 is TGTGTCAGCAACCCCGGCGGGGGGCTCTCCTACGAGCAGTACTTC. Protein: CVSNPGGGLSYEQYF.

With respect to this clonotype: Lacking the conserved final phenylalanine or tryptophan, this CDR3 likely reflects a read error. V and J are TRBV9 and TRBJ2-1; 10 nucleotides match TRBD1. CDR3 length: 15 residues. The trim removed 0 bases at V and 7 bases at J, leaving 4 bases unmatched. From germline, CDR1 is SGDLS and CDR2 YYNGEE. CDR3 region: CASSVAGQGWNEQFV. CDR3 bases: TGTGCCAGCAGCGTAGCGGGACAGGGGTGGAATGAGCAGTTCGTC.

This clonotype showed up just a few times. This chain uses TRBV9 with TRBJ2-7; maybe TRBD1 (6 bases). The CDR3 is 15 amino acids. The V gene's germline CDR1 is SGDLS and CDR2 YYNGEE. Between the trimmed V and J ends, which lost 0 bases and 2 bases, there was a span of 12 bases. In DNA, the CDR3 is TGTGCCAGCAGCGTAGCTCCGGCAGGGGCCTACGAGCAGTACTTC. Amino acids: CASSVAPAGAYEQYF.

The chain carries TRBV4-3 and TRBJ2-3, with 10 bases identical to TRBD2. This CDR3 is 18 amino acids long. Germline values: CDR1 LGHNA, CDR2 YSLEER. The V and J ends lost 0 bases and 4 bases, in that order; junction bases with no gene match: 10. The CDR3 DNA reads as TGCGCCAGCAGCCAAGACAGCCCTAGCGGGAGCTCCCCAGATACGCAGTATTTT. Translating it yields CASSQDSPSGSSPDTQYF.

This clonotype counts as medium-sized. The chain's CDR3 is CSASGPNTGELFF. CDR3 coding DNA: TGCAGTGCTAGCGGGCCGAACACCGGGGAGCTGTTTTTT. The chain combines TRBV20-1 with TRBJ2-2, with D unresolved. Trimming took off 3 bases at V and 0 bases at J, with 5 bases between the two ends. This CDR3 has 13 residues. Germline V gives CDR1 DFQATT, CDR2 SNEGSKA (reference sequence).

This clonotype was detected a few times. The V and J genes are TRBV7-8 and TRBJ2-1; 7 positions agree with TRBD1. CDR1 SGHVS and CDR2 FQNEAQ come from the germline V gene. With 5 bases clipped from V and 8 bases from J, the junction kept 15 bases outside the gene matches. The CDR3 spans 16 residues. The CDR3 sequence is CASSHLFKGARDEQFF. The DNA of the CDR3 is TGTGCCAGCAGCCATCTATTCAAGGGGGCAAGGGATGAGCAGTTCTTC.

The V call is TRBV28, the J call TRBJ1-5; D is perhaps TRBD1 (5 bases). There are 15 residues in the CDR3. V shed 9 bases and J shed 2 bases, with 17 bases lying between them. The germline V gene encodes CDR1 MDHEN and CDR2 SYDVKM. CDR3 in DNA: TGTGCCAGGGGCCCCGGGGGATCCGGCAATCAGCCCCAGCATTTT. Translated: CARGPGGSGNQPQHF.

This chain joins TRBV28 and TRBJ2-3; a possible D gene is TRBD1 (6 bases). Germline V gives CDR1 MDHEN, CDR2 SYDVKM. The CDR3 runs 12 residues. The ends were cut back, 4 bases at V and 10 bases at J, with 12 bases in the middle. CDR3 sequence (DNA): TGTGCCAGCAGTTACAGGGAACGGGCGCAGTATTTT. It encodes CASSYRERAQYF.

This chain uses TRBV2 with TRBJ1-2; maybe TRBD1 (6 bases). The CDR3 runs to 13 residues. V was trimmed by 3 bases and J by 6 bases, leaving 11 bases between them. In germline, CDR1 is SNHLY, CDR2 FYNNEI. The CDR3 is CASSDRGANGYTF. The CDR3 region has the DNA TGTGCCAGCAGTGACCGGGGGGCAAATGGCTACACCTTC.

This clonotype was detected a few times. J is TRBJ2-1 and V is TRBV5-6; D possibly uses TRBD1 or TRBD2 (6 bases each). The length of the CDR3 is 16 residues. CDR1 and CDR2 from the germline V gene are SGHDT and YYEEEE. Trimming removed 3 bases at V and 5 bases at J, with 18 bases between. This CDR3 is CASSWGAGLADNEQFF. CDR3 DNA sequence: TGTGCCAGCAGCTGGGGGGCGGGATTGGCAGACAATGAGCAGTTCTTC.

This clonotype was recorded a few times. V usage is TRBV20-1 and J usage is TRBJ2-5, with TRBD1 matching 7 bases. After removal of 6 bases from V and 5 bases from J, the junction contained 12 bases not matched to a gene. The germline V gene has CDR1 DFQATT and CDR2 SNEGSKA (reference sequence). The CDR3 contains 14 residues. The CDR3 protein is CSARQGGSRETQYF. The CDR3 DNA follows: TGCAGTGCCCGACAGGGTGGGAGCCGGGAGACCCAGTACTTC.

The table lists this clonotype with a few counts. This chain uses TRBV21-1 with TRBJ2-1; TRBD1 is the table's D call and was not checked against the DNA. TRBV21-1 is a pseudogene locus. The CDR3 runs 18 residues. The DNA for the CDR3 is TGTGCCAGCAGCAAGATACGGGCGTCACTTTACTCCTACAATGAGCAGTTCTTC. It specifies CASSKIRASLYSYNEQFF.

The chain combines TRBV20-1 with TRBJ1-2; TRBD1 aligns across 7 bases. The V gene end was trimmed by 3 bases and the J gene end by 4 bases; junction bases not matched to a gene: 11. The CDR3 length is 15 residues. Germline V gene data show CDR1 as DFQATT and CDR2 as SNEGSKA (reference sequence). Written as DNA, the CDR3 is TGCAGTGCTAGGATAGCAACAGGGGATTCCTATGGCTACACCTTC. It codes for CSARIATGDSYGYTF.

The chain has TRBV29-1 and TRBJ2-7, with D possibly being TRBD1 (6 bases). Germline V CDR1 and CDR2: SQVTM, ANQGSEA. The V and J ends lost 4 bases and 0 bases respectively, with 10 bases between them. The CDR3 runs 13 residues. DNA of the CDR3: TGCAGCGTTGTACAGGGCCTCTCCTACGAGCAGTACTTC. Protein: CSVVQGLSYEQYF.

This clonotype turned up a few times. The chain combines TRBV5-1 with TRBJ2-2; TRBD2 agrees at 8 bases. The V gene's germline CDR1 is SGHRS and CDR2 YFSETQ. The ends lost 0 bases at V and 5 bases at J; junction bases unmatched: 6. This CDR3 is 16 amino acids long. The CDR3 DNA follows: TGCGCCAGCAGCTTGGACGGACTAGCTCTTACCGGGGAGCTGTTTTTT. It specifies CASSLDGLALTGELFF.

The table lists this clonotype with many counts. The chain is built from TRBV29-1 and TRBJ2-7, with 7 bases fitting TRBD1. This CDR3 region has 15 residues. CDR1 is SQVTM, CDR2 ANQGSEA, per germline. J lost 3 bases, V lost 1 base, and 9 bases had no gene match. DNA for the CDR3: TGCAGCGTTGAAGTCCCGGGACAGACCCTCTACGAGCAGTACTTC. Its protein product is CSVEVPGQTLYEQYF.

The V call is TRBV11-2, the J call TRBJ2-7, with unresolved D. The CDR3 runs to 16 residues. The V end was cut by 5 bases, the J end by 3 bases, with 20 bases between. CDR1 SGHAT and CDR2 FQNNGV come from the germline V gene. Here the CDR3 reads CASSPDMGRIFYEQYF. The CDR3 region has the DNA TGTGCCAGCAGCCCCGACATGGGCCGCATCTTCTACGAGCAGTACTTC.

This clonotype was seen many times. The gene calls are TRBV12-3 or TRBV12-4 and TRBJ2-7, with D possibly being TRBD1 or TRBD2 (5 bases each). The CDR3 contains 15 residues. V was cut by 4 bases and J by 2 bases, with 15 bases left in between. The CDR3 protein is CASSSPGRLTYEQYF. CDR3 DNA sequence: TGTGCCAGCAGTTCTCCGGGACGGCTCACCTACGAGCAGTACTTC.

This clonotype was recorded many times. J is TRBJ2-1 and V is TRBV5-1, with a tentative D call TRBD2 (5 bases). The CDR3 is 14 amino acids. Looked up from germline, CDR1 is SGHRS and CDR2 is YFSETQ. V was pared by 4 bases and J by 7 bases, with 15 bases between. CDR3: CASSLSLDWNEQFF. For the CDR3, the DNA is TGCGCCAGCAGCCTATCCCTGGACTGGAATGAGCAGTTCTTC. Filled out from reference TRBV5-1 and TRBJ2-1, the complete variable domain reads KAGVTQTPRYLIKTRGQQVTLSCSPISGHRSVSWYQQTPGQGLQFLFEYFSETQRNKGNFPGRFSGRQFSNSRSEMNVSTLELGDSALYLCASSLSLDWNEQFFGPGTRLTVL.

The chain joins TRBV11-1 to TRBJ2-1; D gene uncertain. The CDR3 contains 18 residues. CDR1 is SGHAT and CDR2 is FQDESV in the germline V gene (reference sequence). The V end lost 4 bases, the J end lost 6 bases, and 25 bases lay between the germline ends. The CDR3, as DNA: TGTGCCAGCAGCTGTAGCCGCCCGCCCCCTTGTATCCGCAATGAGCAGTTCTTC. Its protein product is CASSCSRPPPCIRNEQFF.

This clonotype was observed a few times. This sequence joins TRBV24-1 and TRBJ2-2, with 8 nucleotides matching TRBD1. V lost 5 bases, J lost 1 base, and 8 bases stayed unmatched. CDR1 KGHDR and CDR2 SFDVKD come from the germline V gene. This CDR3 contains 17 residues. The CDR3 loop is CATSGTLGTGNTGELFF. As DNA, the CDR3 is TGTGCCACCAGTGGGACTCTAGGGACAGGGAACACCGGGGAGCTGTTTTTT.